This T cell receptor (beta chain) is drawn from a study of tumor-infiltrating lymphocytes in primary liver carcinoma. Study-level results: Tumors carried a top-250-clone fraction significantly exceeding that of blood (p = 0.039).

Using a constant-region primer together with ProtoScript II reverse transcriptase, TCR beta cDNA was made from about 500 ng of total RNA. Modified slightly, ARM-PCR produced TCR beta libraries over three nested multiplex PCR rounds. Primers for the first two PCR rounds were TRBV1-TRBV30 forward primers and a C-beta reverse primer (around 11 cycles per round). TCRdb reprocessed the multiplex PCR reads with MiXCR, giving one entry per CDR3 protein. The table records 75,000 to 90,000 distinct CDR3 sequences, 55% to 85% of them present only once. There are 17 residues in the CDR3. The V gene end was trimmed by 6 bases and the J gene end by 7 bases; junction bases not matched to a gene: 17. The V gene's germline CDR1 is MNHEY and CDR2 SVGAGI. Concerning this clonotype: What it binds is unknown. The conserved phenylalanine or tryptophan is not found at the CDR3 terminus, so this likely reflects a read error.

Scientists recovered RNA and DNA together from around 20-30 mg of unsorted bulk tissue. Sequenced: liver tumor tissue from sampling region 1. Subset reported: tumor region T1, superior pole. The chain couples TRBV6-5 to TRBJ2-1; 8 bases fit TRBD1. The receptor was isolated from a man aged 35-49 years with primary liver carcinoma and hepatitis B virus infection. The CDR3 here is CASRSGQGALQLNEQFL. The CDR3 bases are TGTGCCAGCAGGTCCGGGCAGGGGGCTCTACAGTTAAATGAGCAGTTCCTC.